This T cell receptor (beta chain) was profiled in a study of T cell changes during pregnancy in multiple sclerosis. Sequencing was performed with immunoSEQ multiplex PCR; in TCRdb, only in-frame clones are kept and a portion is missing. Counted here are 55,000 to 70,000 clones, 92% occurring once; the ten biggest clones make up approximately 3%. Germline lookup yields CDR1 LGHNA and CDR2 YNFKEQ. V lost 0 bases to trimming and J lost 7 bases, with 18 bases between them. The CDR3 loop spans 17 amino acids. The source was CD8+ T cells from peripheral blood mononuclear cells, collected in the third trimester of pregnancy. This TCR was recovered from a female donor in good health, enrolled as a control in a pregnancy study. This sequence joins TRBV4-2 and TRBJ1-4; D ambiguous. This chain's CDR3 is CASSQDRLEGGSEKLFF. In DNA, the CDR3 is TGTGCCAGCAGCCAAGACCGGTTAGAGGGAGGATCTGAAAAACTGTTTTTT.